Each of the 18 T cell receptor beta chains below was sequenced from the same sample in a study of T cell changes during pregnancy in multiple sclerosis. Some clones are missing from TCRdb's copy, which holds only in-frame ones; the method was immunoSEQ multiplex PCR. The table has 60,000 to 75,000 clones, roughly 92% seen once. This material consisted of peripheral blood, taken in the second trimester of pregnancy. Receptor source: a female donor with multiple sclerosis, enrolled in a pregnancy study.

The genes are TRBV27 and TRBJ2-4, with 10 bases fitting TRBD1. The CDR3 is 14 amino acids. Germline V gene lookup returns CDR1 MNHEY and CDR2 SMNVEV (reference sequence). Losses at the gene ends were 5 bases for V and 6 bases for J; bases not matched to a gene: 4. The CDR3 spells CASSLGQGGNIQYF. In nucleotides, the CDR3 is TGTGCCAGCAGTCTTGGACAGGGGGGAAACATTCAGTACTTC.

The chain couples TRBV21-1 to TRBJ2-7; TRBD1, the table's D call, was not compared with the DNA. TRBV21-1 has pseudogene status. The CDR3 consists of 16 residues. The CDR3 DNA follows: TGTGCCAGCAGCGCCCTAAGACAGGGACTCTCCTACGAGCAGTACTTC. Protein: CASSALRQGLSYEQYF.

The chain couples TRBV7-2 to TRBJ2-7; D gene ambiguous. Germline loops: CDR1 SGHTA, CDR2 FQGNSA. The CDR3 is 14 residues long. V was pared by 5 bases and J by 3 bases, with 14 bases between. The CDR3 bases are TGTGCCAGCAGCCCCCAGGCCGGAATCTACGAGCAGTACTTC. Translated, it gives CASSPQAGIYEQYF.

V usage is TRBV2 and J usage is TRBJ1-4, with D unclear. This CDR3 region has 14 residues. Germline V CDR1 and CDR2: SNHLY, FYNNEI. The V end lost 2 bases, the J end lost 4 bases, and 8 bases lay between the germline ends. The CDR3 DNA reads as TGTGCCAGCAGTGAATATAGCTATAATGAAAAACTGTTTTTT. Protein: CASSEYSYNEKLFF.

The chain couples TRBV7-2 to TRBJ2-2, with 14 bases fitting TRBD2. The CDR3 loop spans 17 amino acids. Germline V gene data show CDR1 as SGHTA and CDR2 as FQGNSA. Trimming cost V 5 bases and J 2 bases; bases outside gene matches: 4. CDR3 in DNA: TGTGCCAGCAGCCGGACTAGCGGGGGGATCAACACCGGGGAGCTGTTTTTT. Amino acid sequence: CASSRTSGGINTGELFF.

This clone came up many times. The chain joins TRBV9 to TRBJ2-6, with 11 nucleotides matching TRBD1. The CDR3 has 18 amino acids. CDR1 is SGDLS and CDR2 is YYNGEE in the germline V gene. V gave up 4 bases and J gave up 0 bases; unmatched junction bases: 6. The CDR3 nucleotides read TGTGCCAGCAGCCCCGGGACAGGGGGGCTCTCTGGGGCCAACGTCCTGACTTTC. Protein: CASSPGTGGLSGANVLTF.

This rearrangement joins TRBV9 to TRBJ2-3, with 15 bases identical to TRBD2. V dropped 0 bases and J dropped 3; count of bases not matched to a gene: 2. The CDR3 spans 17 residues. Germline V gene lookup returns CDR1 SGDLS and CDR2 YYNGEE. The CDR3 bases are TGTGCCAGCAGCGTAGGGGGACTAGCGGGGGGTACAGATACGCAGTATTTT. Translated: CASSVGGLAGGTDTQYF.

This clone was picked up one time. The V and J genes are TRBV14 and TRBJ2-7; possible D gene TRBD1, 5 bases. With 5 bases removed from V and 7 bases from J, the gap between germline ends came to 15 bases. The CDR3 length is 13 residues. CDR1 and CDR2 from the germline V gene are SGHDN and FVKESK. DNA of the CDR3: TGTGCCAGCAGCGAAAGTCCAGGGTATGAGCAGTACTTC. As protein: CASSESPGYEQYF.

V usage is TRBV9 and J usage is TRBJ2-5, with 11 bases aligning to TRBD2. This CDR3 contains 15 residues. The V gene's germline CDR1 is SGDLS and CDR2 YYNGEE. The J segment lost 2 bases and the V segment lost 2 bases, leaving 2 bases of the junction unmatched. CDR3 DNA: TGTGCCAGCAGCGTGATAGCGGGGGGGCAAGAGACCCAGTACTTC. It encodes CASSVIAGGQETQYF.

The gene calls are TRBV7-8 and TRBJ1-5, with no clear D. CDR1 SGHVS and CDR2 FQNEAQ come from the germline V gene. CDR3 length equals 14 residues. Trimming took off 4 bases at V and 6 bases at J, with 13 bases between the two ends. The CDR3 nucleotides are TGTGCCAGCAGCTCGGAGGGTGGGTTTCAGCCCCAGCATTTT. Translation gives CASSSEGGFQPQHF. Variable domain in full (rest from reference TRBV7-8 and TRBJ1-5): GAGVSQSPRYKVAKRGQDVALRCDPISGHVSLFWYQQALGQGPEFLTYFQNEAQLDKSGLPSDRFFAERPEGSVSTLKIQRTQQEDSAVYLCASSSEGGFQPQHFGDGTRLSIL.

The V gene is TRBV5-6, the J gene TRBJ1-2; D not certain. Germline V CDR1 and CDR2: SGHDT, YYEEEE. Trimming left V 4 bases short and J 1 base short, with 11 bases between. CDR3 size: 14 residues. The CDR3, as DNA: TGTGCCAGCAGCCGCCCTGAGAATAACTATGGCTACACCTTC. Its translation is CASSRPENNYGYTF.

The CDR3 DNA reads as TGTGCCAGCAGCCCCCGTCCTGGGGGGATTGGAAACACCATATATTTT. Protein product: CASSPRPGGIGNTIYF. The gene calls are TRBV9 and TRBJ1-3; possibly TRBD1 for D (5 bases). Germline assignment: CDR1 SGDLS and CDR2 YYNGEE. CDR3 size: 16 residues. The V and J ends lost 4 bases and 3 bases respectively, with 17 bases between them.

The V and J genes are TRBV7-6 and TRBJ2-5; TRBD2 agrees at 11 bases. The CDR3 runs to 17 residues. J gave up 1 base and V 0 bases, and 4 bases lay outside the gene matches. Per the germline V gene, CDR1 is SGHVS and CDR2 is FNYEAQ. CDR3 sequence reads: CASSLAVAGGVQETQYF. The CDR3 DNA follows: TGTGCCAGCAGCTTAGCAGTAGCGGGGGGGGTCCAAGAGACCCAGTACTTC.

This clone was detected once. The V and J genes are TRBV7-9 and TRBJ2-7, with D tentatively TRBD1 (5 bases). CDR3 length: 16 amino acids. The V end lost 3 bases, the J end lost 3 bases, and 18 bases lay between the germline ends. From germline, CDR1 is SEHNR and CDR2 FQNEAQ (reference sequence). CDR3 in amino acids: CASSFFPFQGSYEQYF. The CDR3, as DNA: TGTGCCAGCAGCTTTTTCCCTTTCCAGGGTAGCTACGAGCAGTACTTC.

The chain recombines TRBV5-1 with TRBJ2-6; D is perhaps TRBD2 (5 bases). Per germline, CDR1 SGHRS and CDR2 YFSETQ. Trimming took 1 base from V and 2 from J, leaving 10 bases between them. The CDR3 totals 16 residues. The CDR3 spells CASSLHRLTGANVLTF. The CDR3 DNA sequence: TGCGCCAGCAGCTTGCACAGACTAACTGGGGCCAACGTCCTGACTTTC.

The genes are TRBV6-1 and TRBJ2-1; possible D gene TRBD2, 6 bases. The germline V gene encodes CDR1 MNHNS and CDR2 SASEGT. The V gene lost 2 bases and the J gene lost 6 bases, with 20 bases spanning the gap. The CDR3 has 17 amino acids. This CDR3 reads CASSESPGGDLGNEQFF. CDR3 sequence (DNA): TGTGCCAGCAGTGAATCCCCTGGAGGGGATTTGGGCAATGAGCAGTTCTTC.

The chain recombines TRBV30 with TRBJ2-3; possible D gene TRBD2, 5 bases. This CDR3 is 16 amino acids long. V shed 1 base and J shed 2 bases, with 16 bases lying between them. Germline values: CDR1 GTSNPN, CDR2 SVGIG (reference sequence). CDR3 sequence (DNA): TGTGCCTGGAGTGGGTCCCCGGACTCGAACACAGATACGCAGTATTTT. Protein product: CAWSGSPDSNTDTQYF.

This chain links TRBV7-8 with TRBJ2-7, with 8 bases fitting TRBD1. Germline V lookup: CDR1 SGHVS, CDR2 FQNEAQ. Trimming removed 5 bases from V and 3 bases from J; junction bases left unmatched: 6. The CDR3 contains 14 residues. In DNA form, the CDR3 reads TGTGCCAGCAGCCTAGGGACAGGATTCTACGAGCAGTACTTC. Residues: CASSLGTGFYEQYF.